A selection of T cell receptor beta chains follows, all from one sample in a study of T cells in narcolepsy. Data came from immunoSEQ multiplex PCR; TCRdb stores just in-frame clones and leaves some out. The table shows 30,000 to 45,000 clones, with around 90% occurring only once. The specimen sequenced was CD45RA- memory CD4+ T cells from PBMCs. The receptors were gathered from a human donor with narcolepsy. The CDR3 runs from the conserved cysteine through the conserved F or W. A D gene is named only where the DNA matches it firmly. The size field is filled for only some rows; it gives once, few, many or a size class.

V gene,D gene,clone size,J gene,CDR3 DNA,CDR3 protein
TRBV7-8,.,.,TRBJ2-1,TGTGCCAGCAGCCCCGAACTAGTACTAGTACAGAATGAGCAGTTCTTC,CASSPELVLVQNEQFF
TRBV6-6,TRBD2,.,TRBJ2-3,TGTGCCAGCAGGCCGGGACTAGCAAGAGATACGCAGTATTTT,CASRPGLARDTQYF
TRBV7-9,.,.,TRBJ1-4,TGTGCCAGCAGCTTACCCAGGGGAGGAGGTGAAAAACTGTTTTTT,CASSLPRGGGEKLFF
TRBV30,TRBD2,.,TRBJ2-3,TGTGCCTGGAGTACTAGCGGGCACACGGGGGCGCAGTATTTT,CAWSTSGHTGAQYF
TRBV5-6,.,.,TRBJ2-3,TGTGCCAGCAGCTTTGGCTCCACAGATACGCAGTATTTT,CASSFGSTDTQYF
TRBV18,.,.,TRBJ2-5,TGTGCCAGCTCACCAGCAGTGGAACAAGAGACCCAGTACTTC,CASSPAVEQETQYF
TRBV4-1,TRBD1,once,TRBJ1-5,TGCGCCAGCAGCCAAACGCCGGGACAGGGTTCTCAGCCCCAGCATTTT,CASSQTPGQGSQPQHF
TRBV2,.,few,TRBJ2-7,TGTGCCAGCAGCTCCACTAGAGGGGAGCAGTACTTC,CASSSTRGEQYF
TRBV7-9,.,.,TRBJ2-2,TGTGCCAGCAGCCCGCAGGGGACCGGGGAGCTGTTTTTT,CASSPQGTGELFF
TRBV6-4,TRBD2,.,TRBJ2-7,TGTGCCAGCACCACGACCGGGACTAGCGGGATTTACGAGCAGTACTTC,CASTTTGTSGIYEQYF
TRBV28,TRBD1,.,TRBJ1-2,TGTGCCAGCAAAAGGACAGGGGGGTTCGGCTATGGCTACACCTTC,CASKRTGGFGYGYTF
TRBV30,.,.,TRBJ1-4,TGTGCCTGGAGTTCCAGTGAAAAACTGTTTTTT,CAWSSSEKLFF
TRBV6-5,.,.,TRBJ1-1,TGTGCCAGCAGTGTTAAGGGCAATCCTGCTGAAGCTTTCTTT,CASSVKGNPAEAFF
TRBV11-3,.,.,TRBJ1-1,TGTGCCAGCAGCTTAGTACAGAACACTGAAGCTTTCTTT,CASSLVQNTEAFF
TRBV7-2,.,.,TRBJ2-1,TGTGCCAGCAGCACCACTAGGGCCTACAATGAGCAGTTCTTC,CASSTTRAYNEQFF
TRBV7-9,TRBD1,.,TRBJ1-1,TGTGCCAGCAGCCCAGGGGGCCTAGACACTGAAGCTTTCTTT,CASSPGGLDTEAFF
TRBV4-2,TRBD2,.,TRBJ2-3,TGTGTCAGCAGCCAAGATATGGCTAGCGGGGGGACAGATACGCAGTATTTT,CVSSQDMASGGTDTQYF
TRBV11-3,TRBD2,.,TRBJ2-3,TGTGCCAGCGGAGCGGGAAAGGGCACAGATACGCAGTATTTT,CASGAGKGTDTQYF
TRBV27,.,.,TRBJ2-3,TGTGCCAGCAGTCCATCTACCCGCGGACTCCGCACAGATACGCAGTATTTT,CASSPSTRGLRTDTQYF
TRBV2,.,.,TRBJ2-5,TGTGCCGGCAGTGAAGGTGTAGGGGGTTCGGAGACCCAGTACTTC,CAGSEGVGGSETQYF
TRBV2,TRBD1,.,TRBJ1-1,TGTGCCAGCAGTGTTAACAGGGGGAGGACTGAAGCTTTCTTT,CASSVNRGRTEAFF
TRBV7-9,TRBD1,.,TRBJ2-3,TGTGCCAGCAGCCAAGACAGGGGGAGGGCAGATACGCAGTATTTT,CASSQDRGRADTQYF
TRBV10-2,.,.,TRBJ1-5,TGCGCCAGCAGTGGGTCCCTTAGCAATCAGCCCCAGCATTTT,CASSGSLSNQPQHF
TRBV7-2,.,.,TRBJ2-3,TGTGCCAGCAGCTCAGGCGGGGCGATCACAGATACGCAGTATTTT,CASSSGGAITDTQYF
TRBV18,TRBD2,once,TRBJ2-7,TGTGCCAGCTCACCTCGCGGGGGAACCCCCTGGGAGCAGTACTTC,CASSPRGGTPWEQYF
TRBV19,.,.,TRBJ1-2,TGTGCCAGTAGTACAAACAAGGTTGTCACCGGGCGCTACACCTTC,CASSTNKVVTGRYTF
TRBV4-3,.,once,TRBJ2-1,TGCGCCAGCAGCCAAGATTATAACAGCCACAATGAGCAGTTCTTC,CASSQDYNSHNEQFF
TRBV6-6,TRBD1,.,TRBJ1-2,TGTGCCAGCAGTCCACAGGGGAGCGGCTATGGCTACACCTTC,CASSPQGSGYGYTF
TRBV10-3,.,.,TRBJ2-1,TGTGCCATCAGTGACAGGGTATTCAAGGGCAATGAGCAGTTCTTC,CAISDRVFKGNEQFF
TRBV7-9,.,.,TRBJ2-7,TGTGCCAGCAGCGGGGGGCCCTACGAGCAGTACTTC,CASSGGPYEQYF
TRBV28,TRBD1,few,TRBJ2-5,TGTGCCAGCATTTGGGGCAGGGGGCAAGAGACCCAGTACTTC,CASIWGRGQETQYF
TRBV28,.,.,TRBJ1-2,TGTGCCAGCAGTTTGGATCCAACAGGAACCTATGGCTACACCTTC,CASSLDPTGTYGYTF
TRBV19,TRBD2,.,TRBJ2-3,TGTGCCAGTAGGCGATCGGGAACTAGCGGTACAGATACGCAGTATTTT,CASRRSGTSGTDTQYF
TRBV13,.,.,TRBJ2-7,TGTGCCAGCAGCAATAGAAGGGAGATGGGCGAGCAGTACTTC,CASSNRREMGEQYF
TRBV6-5,TRBD1,.,TRBJ2-1,TGTGCCAGCAGTTCCCCGGGACAGGGGAGTAAGGGGGTCTTC,CASSSPGQGSKGVF
TRBV27,.,.,TRBJ1-1,TGTGCCAGCAAACGCTCTCGGACAGCAGAAGCTTTCTTT,CASKRSRTAEAFF
TRBV6-6,.,.,TRBJ2-2,TGTGCCAGCAGTTATGCAACGGTCGCCGGGGAGCTGTTTTTT,CASSYATVAGELFF
TRBV14,.,.,TRBJ2-7,TGTGCCAGCAGCCAAGATTTGGCCAGGGCCTACGAGCAGTACTTC,CASSQDLARAYEQYF